The T cell receptor (beta chain) described here comes from a study of T cells after yellow fever vaccination. The ends lost 4 bases at V and 2 bases at J; junction bases unmatched: 15. This CDR3 contains 19 residues. Germline values: CDR1 SGHRS, CDR2 YFSETQ. TCRdb redid the calling of the 5' RACE reads with MiXCR, one entry per CDR3 protein. The sample includes some 99,000 distinct CDR3 sequences, approximately 5.5% seen only once; the top ten take roughly two fifths. This clonotype was observed at least ten times. Its antigen is as yet unknown. Study results and caveats: Booster sampling recovered most clones from primary vaccination (96% CD4, roughly 90% CD8). Peak timing came faster in the weaker secondary response, day 5 versus 15.

The TCR was taken from a man aged 18 to 29 who received the YFV17D yellow fever vaccine. J is TRBJ2-4 and V is TRBV5-1; 10 positions match TRBD1. The specimen was CD8+ T cells sorted from PBMCs, collected 10 days after the yellow fever booster vaccination. As DNA, the CDR3 is TGCGCCAGCAGCGAGCGACTACCGGGACAGGGGTGGTCCAAAAACATTCAGTACTTC. Its translation is CASSERLPGQGWSKNIQYF.